The 18 T cell receptor beta chains given below trace back to one sample, sequenced in a study of molecular identifiers for immune sequencing clone quantification. TCRdb reprocessed the PCR reads with MiXCR, giving one entry per CDR3 protein. The sample includes roughly 630,000 distinct CDR3 sequences, roughly 23% of them seen just once. The sequencing input was naive CD8+ T cells from blood, with Jurkat cell RNA spiked in. Subset in this sample: FACS-sorted CD8+CD4-CCR7+CD45RA+ naive T cells. These receptors originate from a human donor in good health. Some libraries in this study had Jurkat cell RNA spiked in.

V usage is TRBV6-2 or TRBV6-3 and J usage is TRBJ2-1; TRBD2 matches 9 bases. Per germline, CDR1 MNHEY and CDR2 SVGEGT. CDR3 length equals 15 residues. The V gene end was trimmed by 0 bases and the J gene end by 10 bases; junction bases not matched to a gene: 7. The CDR3 loop is CASSYSAGAGGEQFF. For the CDR3, the DNA is TGTGCCAGCAGTTACTCAGCGGGAGCGGGGGGCGAGCAGTTCTTC.

This clonotype was found many times. The chain employs TRBV6-5 and TRBJ2-1, with D unresolved. The CDR3 covers 13 residues. With 0 bases removed from V and 7 bases from J, the gap between germline ends came to 7 bases. Germline V gives CDR1 MNHEY, CDR2 SVGAGI. This CDR3 reads CASSYSSRNEQFF. The CDR3 DNA reads as TGTGCCAGCAGTTACTCATCACGGAATGAGCAGTTCTTC.

This clonotype was picked up many times. The chain employs TRBV4-3 and TRBJ1-1; D unclear. The germline CDR1 and CDR2 sequences are LGHNA and YSLEER. This CDR3 region has 15 residues. Trimming took 0 bases from V and 0 from J, leaving 8 bases between them. CDR3 coding DNA: TGCGCCAGCAGCCAAGATCCAGAGATGAACACTGAAGCTTTCTTT. Amino acid sequence: CASSQDPEMNTEAFF.

In this sample, this clonotype turned up many times. The V call is TRBV11-2, the J call TRBJ2-3; no firm D call. Trimming left V 3 bases short and J 6 bases short, with 13 bases between. Germline loops: CDR1 SGHAT, CDR2 FQNNGV. This CDR3 region has 14 residues. DNA for the CDR3: TGTGCCAGCAGCTTTGGGCTAGAAGACGATACGCAGTATTTT. It encodes CASSFGLEDDTQYF.

Concerning this clonotype: A much larger clone differs from this one at a single base, so this may be a read error. The rearrangement uses TRBV4-3 and TRBJ1-5; no reliable D call. There are 13 residues in the CDR3. In germline, CDR1 is LGHNA, CDR2 YSLEER. The CDR3 is CVSSQDLNQPQHF. In DNA, the CDR3 is TGCGTCAGCAGCCAAGACCTCAATCAGCCCCAGCATTTT.

Worth noting for this clonotype: One junction end does not reproduce the germline sequence, and a read error may be involved. V is TRBV7-9 and J is TRBJ2-4; TRBD1 might be the D (6 bases). Germline V CDR1 and CDR2: SEHNR, FQNEAQ (reference sequence). The CDR3 is 17 amino acids. This CDR3 is CASSSPDGGRGENVQYF. The CDR3 nucleotides read TGTGCCAGCAGCTCCCCAGACGGTGGCAGGGGCGAAAACGTTCAGTACTTC.

As DNA, the CDR3 is TGTGCCATCGGGGGACTAGCGACCTACAATGAGCAGTTCTTC. Protein product: CAIGGLATYNEQFF. The chain recombines TRBV10-3 with TRBJ2-1; 10 bases agree with TRBD2. CDR3 length: 14 amino acids. The germline V gene has CDR1 ENHRY and CDR2 SYGVKD. The V gene end was trimmed by 8 bases and the J gene end by 2 bases; junction bases not matched to a gene: 3.

This clonotype has a count of ten or more. The V and J genes are TRBV5-1 and TRBJ2-1; D possibly corresponds to TRBD2 (5 bases). Trimming removed 0 bases from V and 3 bases from J, with 13 bases in between. Germline assignment: CDR1 SGHRS and CDR2 YFSETQ. The CDR3 sequence is 16 residues long. The CDR3 coding sequence is TGCGCCAGCAGCTTGGCCCCGGAGGACGTCTACAATGAGCAGTTCTTC. It encodes CASSLAPEDVYNEQFF. Filled out from reference TRBV5-1 and TRBJ2-1, the complete variable domain reads KAGVTQTPRYLIKTRGQQVTLSCSPISGHRSVSWYQQTPGQGLQFLFEYFSETQRNKGNFPGRFSGRQFSNSRSEMNVSTLELGDSALYLCASSLAPEDVYNEQFFGPGTRLTVL.

In the case of this clonotype: A read error is possible here, since a much larger clone lies one base away. Likely a read error: the CDR3 ends without its conserved phenylalanine or tryptophan. The V gene is TRBV5-3, the J gene TRBJ2-7, with D tentatively TRBD1 or TRBD2 (5 bases each). TRBV5-3 counts as an open reading frame of uncertain function. The CDR3 is 14 residues long. The CDR3 spells CASSLGRRANEQYS. As DNA, the CDR3 is TGTGCCAGCAGCTTGGGGCGGCGGGCCAACGAGCAGTACTCC.

A remark on this clonotype: With a much larger clone just one base away, this may be a read error. This sequence joins TRBV7-9 and TRBJ1-5; TRBD1 agrees at 10 bases. The CDR3 runs to 14 residues. Germline values: CDR1 SEHNR, CDR2 FQNEAQ (reference sequence). Here the CDR3 reads CASSGTGEGQPLHF. The CDR3 bases are TGTGCCAGCAGCGGGACAGGGGAGGGCCAGCCCCTGCATTTT.

This clonotype was recorded at least ten times. The CDR3 here is CASSSPGIGSEKLFF. The CDR3 coding sequence is TGTGCCAGCAGTTCCCCAGGGATTGGGAGTGAAAAACTGTTTTTT. The rearrangement uses TRBV12-3 or TRBV12-4 and TRBJ1-4; D possibly corresponds to TRBD1 (5 bases). The CDR3 loop spans 15 amino acids. Trimming shortened V by 4 bases and J by 7 bases, and 16 bases separated the two germline ends.

About this clonotype itself: Just one base apart from a much larger clone, this may be a read error. This chain joins TRBV7-9 and TRBJ2-7; D not resolved. V dropped 11 bases and J dropped 1 base, with 9 bases sitting between them. The CDR3 consists of 11 residues. Germline CDR1 and CDR2: SEHNR and FQNEAQ (reference sequence). The CDR3 nucleotides are TGTGCCTGGACCTTGTCCTACGAGCAGTACTTC. Amino acids: CAWTLSYEQYF.

Only a few counts were recorded for this clonotype. This rearrangement joins TRBV4-1 to TRBJ2-7; 9 bases align to TRBD1. The CDR3 loop spans 16 amino acids. Germline CDR1 and CDR2: MGHRA and YSYEKL. The junction had 9 bases not matched to a gene; V was cut back by 1 base and J by 5 bases. The CDR3 bases are TGCGCCAGCAGCCAAGGGGCCGGGACAGGGCGCCACGAGCAGTACTTC. Protein: CASSQGAGTGRHEQYF.

V is TRBV10-3 and J is TRBJ1-1; no clear D. Germline V gene sequence: CDR1 ENHRY, CDR2 SYGVKD. The V end lost 0 bases, the J end lost 4 bases, and 12 bases lay between the germline ends. The CDR3 sequence is 15 residues long. The CDR3 sequence: CAISESVFLVTEAFF. CDR3 DNA sequence: TGTGCCATCAGTGAGTCGGTATTCCTGGTCACTGAAGCTTTCTTT.

A word on this clonotype: One end of the junction varies from germline; a read error may be responsible. The chain links TRBV6-5 to TRBJ2-7; 9 nucleotides match TRBD1. CDR3 size: 14 residues. The V gene's germline CDR1 is MNHEY and CDR2 SVGAGI. CDR3 residues: CAGRPQGASYEQYF. CDR3 nucleotide sequence: TGTGCCGGCAGACCACAGGGGGCGAGCTACGAGCAGTACTTC.

This clonotype was counted a few times. The chain employs TRBV19 and TRBJ2-1; D gene ambiguous. From germline, CDR1 is LNHDA and CDR2 SQIVND (reference sequence). The germline V and J ends were trimmed by 1 base and 8 bases, with 9 bases remaining between them. CDR3 length equals 13 residues. The CDR3 loop is CASSIVFPDEQFF. DNA for the CDR3: TGTGCCAGTAGTATAGTGTTCCCGGATGAGCAGTTCTTC. The full variable domain, in which reference TRBV19 and TRBJ2-1 provide the parts outside the CDR3, is DGGITQSPKYLFRKEGQNVTLSCEQNLNHDAMYWYRQDPGQGLRLIYYSQIVNDFQKGDIAEGYSVSREKKESFPLTVTSAQKNPTAFYLCASSIVFPDEQFFGPGTRLTVL.

Here the CDR3 DNA reads TGTGCCAGCAGCCACCCCGGTGGGGGGAGCACAGATACGCAGTATTTT. Translation gives CASSHPGGGSTDTQYF. This sequence joins TRBV3-1 and TRBJ2-3; D perhaps matches TRBD2 (6 bases). The CDR3 totals 16 residues. V was clipped by 3 bases and J by 0 bases, with 13 bases between them. Germline V gene data show CDR1 as LGHDT and CDR2 as YNNKEL (reference sequence).

This clonotype has at least ten counts. The CDR3 coding sequence is TGCAGTGCTACAAACGGACTAGCGGTAGACTACGAGCAGTACTTC. Protein product: CSATNGLAVDYEQYF. This sequence joins TRBV20-1 and TRBJ2-7; 10 nucleotides align to TRBD2. CDR3 length: 15 residues. Trimming removed 4 bases from V and 3 bases from J; junction bases left unmatched: 9. Germline CDR1 and CDR2: DFQATT and SNEGSKA (reference sequence).